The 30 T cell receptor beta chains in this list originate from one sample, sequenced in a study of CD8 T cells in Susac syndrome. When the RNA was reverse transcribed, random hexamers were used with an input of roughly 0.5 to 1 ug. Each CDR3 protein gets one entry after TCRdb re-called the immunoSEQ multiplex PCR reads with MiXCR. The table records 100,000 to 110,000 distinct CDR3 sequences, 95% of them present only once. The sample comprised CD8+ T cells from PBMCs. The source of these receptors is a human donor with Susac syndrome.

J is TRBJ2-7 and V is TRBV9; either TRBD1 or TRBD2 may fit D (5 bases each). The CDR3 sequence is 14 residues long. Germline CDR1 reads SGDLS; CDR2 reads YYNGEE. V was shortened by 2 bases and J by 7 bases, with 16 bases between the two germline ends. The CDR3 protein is CASSVDGAGGEQYF. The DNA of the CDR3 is TGTGCCAGCAGCGTCGATGGGGCCGGCGGGGAGCAGTACTTC.

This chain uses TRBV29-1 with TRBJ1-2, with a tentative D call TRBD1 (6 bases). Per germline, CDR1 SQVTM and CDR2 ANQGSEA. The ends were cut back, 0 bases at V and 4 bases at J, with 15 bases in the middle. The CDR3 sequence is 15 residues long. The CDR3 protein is CSVEEGLDRFYGYTF. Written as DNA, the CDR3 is TGCAGCGTTGAAGAGGGTTTGGACAGATTCTATGGCTACACCTTC.

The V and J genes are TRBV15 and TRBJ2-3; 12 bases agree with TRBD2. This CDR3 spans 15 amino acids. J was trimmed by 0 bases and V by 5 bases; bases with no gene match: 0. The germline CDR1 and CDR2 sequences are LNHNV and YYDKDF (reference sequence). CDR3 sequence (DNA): TGTGCCACCAGCGGGACTAGCGGGAGCACAGATACGCAGTATTTT. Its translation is CATSGTSGSTDTQYF.

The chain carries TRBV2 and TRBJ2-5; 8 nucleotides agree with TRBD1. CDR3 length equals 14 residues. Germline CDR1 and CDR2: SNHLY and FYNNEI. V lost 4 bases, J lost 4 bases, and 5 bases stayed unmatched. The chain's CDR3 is CASSAGTGGETQYF. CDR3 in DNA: TGTGCCAGCAGTGCCGGGACAGGAGGAGAGACCCAGTACTTC. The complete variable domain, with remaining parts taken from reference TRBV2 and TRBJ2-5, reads EPEVTQTPSHQVTQMGQEVILRCVPISNHLYFYWYRQILGQKVEFLVSFYNNEISEKSEIFDDQFSVERPDGSNFTLKIRSTKLEDSAMYFCASSAGTGGETQYFGPGTRLLVL.

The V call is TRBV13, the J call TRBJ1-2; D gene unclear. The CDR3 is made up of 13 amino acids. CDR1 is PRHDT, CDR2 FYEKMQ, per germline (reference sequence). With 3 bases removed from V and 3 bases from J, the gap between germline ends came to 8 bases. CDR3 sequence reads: CASSFPADYGYTF. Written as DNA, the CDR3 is TGTGCCAGCAGCTTTCCAGCCGACTATGGCTACACCTTC. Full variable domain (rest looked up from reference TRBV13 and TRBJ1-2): AAGVIQSPRHLIKEKRETATLKCYPIPRHDTVYWYQQGPGQDPQFLISFYEKMQSDKGSIPDRFSAQQFSDYHSELNMSSLELGDSALYFCASSFPADYGYTFGSGTRLTVV.

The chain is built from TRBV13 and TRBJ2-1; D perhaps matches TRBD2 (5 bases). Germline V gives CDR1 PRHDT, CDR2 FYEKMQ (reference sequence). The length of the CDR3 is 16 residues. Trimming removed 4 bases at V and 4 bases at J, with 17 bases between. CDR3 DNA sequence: TGTGCCAGCAGCTACCCCGGAGGAAGTGGGTACAATGAGCAGTTCTTC. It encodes CASSYPGGSGYNEQFF.

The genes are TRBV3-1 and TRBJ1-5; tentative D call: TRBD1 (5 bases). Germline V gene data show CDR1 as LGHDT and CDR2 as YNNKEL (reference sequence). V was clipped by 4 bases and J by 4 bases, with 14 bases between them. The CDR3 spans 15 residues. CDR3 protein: CASSLSTANNQPQHF. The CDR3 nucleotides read TGTGCCAGCAGCCTATCGACAGCAAATAATCAGCCCCAGCATTTT.

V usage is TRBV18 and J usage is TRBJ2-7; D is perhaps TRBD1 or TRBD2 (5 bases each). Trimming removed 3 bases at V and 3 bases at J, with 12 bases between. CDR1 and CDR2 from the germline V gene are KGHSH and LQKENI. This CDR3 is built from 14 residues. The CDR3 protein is CASSPTGPNYEQYF. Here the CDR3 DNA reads TGTGCCAGCTCACCTACGGGACCTAACTACGAGCAGTACTTC.

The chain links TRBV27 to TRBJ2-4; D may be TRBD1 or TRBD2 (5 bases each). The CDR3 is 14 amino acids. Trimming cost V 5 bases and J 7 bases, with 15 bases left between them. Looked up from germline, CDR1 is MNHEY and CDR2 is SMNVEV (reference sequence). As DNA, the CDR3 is TGTGCCAGCAGTCGCCGGGACGGACGGAACATTCAGTACTTC. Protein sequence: CASSRRDGRNIQYF.

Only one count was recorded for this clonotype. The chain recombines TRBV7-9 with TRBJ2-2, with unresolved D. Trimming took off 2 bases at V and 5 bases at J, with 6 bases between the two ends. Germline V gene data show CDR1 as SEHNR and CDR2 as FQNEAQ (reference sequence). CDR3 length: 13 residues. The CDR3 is CASSLPSTGELFF. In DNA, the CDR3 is TGTGCCAGCAGCTTACCTTCAACCGGGGAGCTGTTTTTT.

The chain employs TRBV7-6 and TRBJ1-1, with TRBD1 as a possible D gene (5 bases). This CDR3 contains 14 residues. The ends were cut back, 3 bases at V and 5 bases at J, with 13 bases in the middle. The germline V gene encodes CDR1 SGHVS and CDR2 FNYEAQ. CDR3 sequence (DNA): TGTGCCAGCAGCTTGCGGGACGCCCGGACTGAAGCTTTCTTT. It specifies CASSLRDARTEAFF.

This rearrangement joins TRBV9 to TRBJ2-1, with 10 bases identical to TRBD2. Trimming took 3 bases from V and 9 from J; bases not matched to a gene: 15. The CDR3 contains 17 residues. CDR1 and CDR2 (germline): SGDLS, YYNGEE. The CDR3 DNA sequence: TGTGCCAGCAGCGCCAAGACCGGGACTAGCGTTCTCAGTGAGCAGTTCTTC. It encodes CASSAKTGTSVLSEQFF.

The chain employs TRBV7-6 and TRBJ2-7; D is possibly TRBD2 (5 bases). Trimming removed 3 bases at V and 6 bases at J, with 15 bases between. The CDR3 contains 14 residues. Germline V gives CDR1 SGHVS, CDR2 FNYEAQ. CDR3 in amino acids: CASSFSLGGAEQYF. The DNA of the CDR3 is TGTGCCAGCAGCTTTTCTCTAGGAGGCGCCGAGCAGTACTTC.

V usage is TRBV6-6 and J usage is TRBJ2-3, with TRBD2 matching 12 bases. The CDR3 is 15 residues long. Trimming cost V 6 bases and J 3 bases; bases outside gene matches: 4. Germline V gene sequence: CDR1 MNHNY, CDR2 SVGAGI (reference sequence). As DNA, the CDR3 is TGTGCCAGCAGCCGCGGACTAGCGGGGACAGATACGCAGTATTTT. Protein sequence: CASSRGLAGTDTQYF.

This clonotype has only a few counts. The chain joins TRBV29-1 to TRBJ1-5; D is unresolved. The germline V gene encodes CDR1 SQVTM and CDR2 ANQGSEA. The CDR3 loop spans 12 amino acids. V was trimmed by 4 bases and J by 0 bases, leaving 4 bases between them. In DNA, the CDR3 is TGCAGCGTTGGGGGTAGCAATCAGCCCCAGCATTTT. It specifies CSVGGSNQPQHF. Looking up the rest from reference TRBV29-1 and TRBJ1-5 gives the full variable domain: SAVISQKPSRDICQRGTSLTIQCQVDSQVTMMFWYRQQPGQSLTLIATANQGSEATYESGFVIDKFPISRPNLTFSTLTVSNMSPEDSSIYLCSVGGSNQPQHFGDGTRLSIL.

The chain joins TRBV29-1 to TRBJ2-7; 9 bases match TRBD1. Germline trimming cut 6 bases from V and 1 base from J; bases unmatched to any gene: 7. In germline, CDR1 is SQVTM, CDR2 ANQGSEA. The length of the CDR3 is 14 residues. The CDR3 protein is CSVRGDRDSYEQYF. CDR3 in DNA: TGCAGCGTGAGGGGGGACAGGGATTCCTACGAGCAGTACTTC.

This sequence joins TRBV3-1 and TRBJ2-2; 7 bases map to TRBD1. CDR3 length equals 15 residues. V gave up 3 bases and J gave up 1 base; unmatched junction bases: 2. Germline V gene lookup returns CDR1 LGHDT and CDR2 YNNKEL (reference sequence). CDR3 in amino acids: CASSQGTENTGELFF. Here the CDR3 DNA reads TGTGCCAGCAGCCAGGGGACAGAGAACACCGGGGAGCTGTTTTTT. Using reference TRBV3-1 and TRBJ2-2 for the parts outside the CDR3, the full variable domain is DTAVSQTPKYLVTQMGNDKSIKCEQNLGHDTMYWYKQDSKKFLKIMFSYNNKELIINETVPNRFSPKSPDKAHLNLHINSLELGDSAVYFCASSQGTENTGELFFGEGSRLTVL.

This chain's CDR3 is CSASAGSEREYF. The CDR3 DNA is TGCAGTGCTAGCGCCGGTAGCGAGAGAGAGTACTTC. The chain has TRBV20-1 and TRBJ2-5, with a tentative D call TRBD2 (5 bases). Trimming took off 3 bases at V and 12 bases at J, with 17 bases between the two ends. CDR1 and CDR2 (germline): DFQATT, SNEGSKA (reference sequence). The CDR3 length is 12 residues.

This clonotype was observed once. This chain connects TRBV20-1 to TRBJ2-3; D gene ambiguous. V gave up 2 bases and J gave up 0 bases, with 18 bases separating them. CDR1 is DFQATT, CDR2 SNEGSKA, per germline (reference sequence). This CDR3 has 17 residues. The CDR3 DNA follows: TGCAGTGCTAGAATCCTGGGTAGAGGTACTAGCACAGATACGCAGTATTTT. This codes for CSARILGRGTSTDTQYF.

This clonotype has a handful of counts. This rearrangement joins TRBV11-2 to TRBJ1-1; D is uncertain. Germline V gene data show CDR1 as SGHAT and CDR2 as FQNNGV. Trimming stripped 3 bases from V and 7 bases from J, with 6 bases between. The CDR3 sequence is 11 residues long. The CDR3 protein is CASSLGDEAFF. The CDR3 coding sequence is TGTGCCAGCAGCTTGGGTGATGAAGCTTTCTTT.

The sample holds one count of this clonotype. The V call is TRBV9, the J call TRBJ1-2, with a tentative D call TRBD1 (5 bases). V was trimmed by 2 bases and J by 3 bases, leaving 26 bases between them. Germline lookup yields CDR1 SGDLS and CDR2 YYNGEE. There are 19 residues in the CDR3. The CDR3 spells CASSVPREGGSPEYYGYTF. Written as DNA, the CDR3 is TGTGCCAGCAGCGTGCCCAGGGAGGGTGGCAGTCCAGAGTACTATGGCTACACCTTC. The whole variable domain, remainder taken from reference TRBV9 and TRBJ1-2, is DSGVTQTPKHLITATGQRVTLRCSPRSGDLSVYWYQQSLDQGLQFLIQYYNGEERAKGNILERFSAQQFPDLHSELNLSSLELGDSALYFCASSVPREGGSPEYYGYTFGSGTRLTVV.

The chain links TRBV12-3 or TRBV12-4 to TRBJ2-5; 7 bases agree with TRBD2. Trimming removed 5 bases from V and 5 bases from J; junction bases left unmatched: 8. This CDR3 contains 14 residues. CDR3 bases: TGTGCCAGCAGTGCGGGGGAGGAAGGGGAGACCCAGTACTTC. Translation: CASSAGEEGETQYF.

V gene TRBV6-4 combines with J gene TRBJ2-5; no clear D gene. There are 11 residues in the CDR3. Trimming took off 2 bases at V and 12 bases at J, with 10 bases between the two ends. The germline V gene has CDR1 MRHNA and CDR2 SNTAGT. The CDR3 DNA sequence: TGTGCCAGCAGTGACGGCGGCGCTAAGTACTTC. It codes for CASSDGGAKYF.

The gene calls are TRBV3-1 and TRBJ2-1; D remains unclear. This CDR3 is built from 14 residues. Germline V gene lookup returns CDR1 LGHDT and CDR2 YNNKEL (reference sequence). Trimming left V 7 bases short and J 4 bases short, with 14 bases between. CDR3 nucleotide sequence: TGTGCCAGCAAAATTGCGATGGGTTACAATGAGCAGTTCTTC. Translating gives CASKIAMGYNEQFF.

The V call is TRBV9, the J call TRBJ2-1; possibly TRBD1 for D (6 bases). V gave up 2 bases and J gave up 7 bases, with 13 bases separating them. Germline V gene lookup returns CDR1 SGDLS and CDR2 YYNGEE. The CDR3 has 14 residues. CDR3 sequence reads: CASSVGHLRNEQFF. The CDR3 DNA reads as TGTGCCAGCAGCGTGGGACACCTGAGGAATGAGCAGTTCTTC.

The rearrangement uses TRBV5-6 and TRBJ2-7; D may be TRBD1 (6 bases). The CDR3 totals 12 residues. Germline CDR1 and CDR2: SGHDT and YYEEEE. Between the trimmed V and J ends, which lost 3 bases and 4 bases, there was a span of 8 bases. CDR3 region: CASSSQGYEQYF. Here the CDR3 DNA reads TGTGCCAGCAGCTCTCAGGGGTACGAGCAGTACTTC.

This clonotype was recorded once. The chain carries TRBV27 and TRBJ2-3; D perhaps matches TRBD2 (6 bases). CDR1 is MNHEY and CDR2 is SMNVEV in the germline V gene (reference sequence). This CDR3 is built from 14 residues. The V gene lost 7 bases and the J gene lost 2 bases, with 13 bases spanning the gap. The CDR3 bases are TGTGCCAGCATGCGGCGGGGAAACACAGATACGCAGTATTTT. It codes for CASMRRGNTDTQYF.

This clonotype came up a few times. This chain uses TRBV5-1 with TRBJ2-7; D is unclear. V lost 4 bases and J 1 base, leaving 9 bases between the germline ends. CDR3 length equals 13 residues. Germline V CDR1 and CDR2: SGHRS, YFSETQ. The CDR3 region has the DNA TGCGCCAGCAGCCCGACGGAATCCTACGAGCAGTACTTC. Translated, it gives CASSPTESYEQYF.

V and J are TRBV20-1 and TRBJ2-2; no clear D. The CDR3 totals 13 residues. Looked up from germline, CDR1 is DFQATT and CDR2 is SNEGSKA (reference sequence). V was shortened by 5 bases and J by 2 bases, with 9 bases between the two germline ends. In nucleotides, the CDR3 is TGCAGTGCTCCCCAGACTAACACCGGGGAGCTGTTTTTT. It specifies CSAPQTNTGELFF.

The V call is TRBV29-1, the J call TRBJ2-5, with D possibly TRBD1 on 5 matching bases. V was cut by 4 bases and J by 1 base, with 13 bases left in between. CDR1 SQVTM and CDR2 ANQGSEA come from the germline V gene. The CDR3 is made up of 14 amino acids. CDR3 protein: CSVATRQGQETQYF. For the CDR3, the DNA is TGCAGCGTTGCTACCCGGCAGGGCCAAGAGACCCAGTACTTC. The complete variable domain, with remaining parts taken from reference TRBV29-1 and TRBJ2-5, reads SAVISQKPSRDICQRGTSLTIQCQVDSQVTMMFWYRQQPGQSLTLIATANQGSEATYESGFVIDKFPISRPNLTFSTLTVSNMSPEDSSIYLCSVATRQGQETQYFGPGTRLLVL.